Below, 6 T cell receptor beta chains from the same sample are listed, as sequenced in a study of cytomegalovirus exposure and HLA in healthy donors (dated by TCRdb to the late 2010s). The method was the immunoSEQ multiplex PCR assay. For the multiplex PCR, a mixture combining 60 forward primers for TCR Vbeta segments and 13 reverse primers for TCR Jbeta segments was used. Drawn from immuneACCESS, this table holds only the in-frame rearrangements with V and J called that TCRdb kept. Clones are partly lost; checked studies trace under half to an unresolved V gene and leave the rest unexplained. This sample gives some 130,000 clones in total; around 80% of them show up just once. The ten biggest clones cover 6% to 7.5% of the sample. The sequenced sample was PBMCs. These receptors all stem from a man in his forties in good health and CMV-seropositive.

The chain links TRBV4-1 to TRBJ1-5, with a tentative D call TRBD1 (5 bases). Trimming took off 1 base at V and 11 bases at J, with 21 bases between the two ends. The CDR3 covers 16 residues. Germline V gives CDR1 MGHRA, CDR2 YSYEKL. The CDR3 protein is CASSQGGSPRDSAQHF. The DNA of the CDR3 is TGCGCCAGCAGCCAAGGGGGCAGCCCCAGGGATTCAGCCCAGCATTTT.

The chain recombines TRBV28 with TRBJ2-2, with a tentative D call TRBD2 (7 bases). This CDR3 region has 16 residues. Germline V gene data show CDR1 as MDHEN and CDR2 as SYDVKM. Trimming removed 7 bases from V and 6 bases from J, with 21 bases in between. The CDR3 coding sequence is TGTGCCAGCACCCTATGGGTGGGGGGGCCTGCCGGGGAGCTGTTTTTT. Its protein product is CASTLWVGGPAGELFF.

The chain is built from TRBV5-6 and TRBJ2-5; D remains ambiguous. This CDR3 is 11 amino acids long. Looked up from germline, CDR1 is SGHDT and CDR2 is YYEEEE. Trimming cost V 1 base and J 5 bases, with 3 bases left between them. The CDR3 loop is CASSLRETQYF. The CDR3 nucleotides are TGTGCCAGCAGCTTGCGGGAGACCCAGTACTTC.

The V call is TRBV6-4, the J call TRBJ2-1, with TRBD1 matching over 8 bases. The CDR3 extends over 14 amino acids. Trimming at V came to 4 bases and at J to 8 bases, leaving 7 bases not matched to a gene. The germline gives CDR1 MRHNA, CDR2 SNTAGT. CDR3 nucleotides: TGTGCCAGCAGTGGTGGTGGGGACAGGTATGAGCAGTTCTTC. It yields the protein CASSGGGDRYEQFF.

The V call is TRBV5-1, the J call TRBJ2-3; 12 nucleotides match TRBD2. CDR3 length: 15 amino acids. Germline assignment: CDR1 SGHRS and CDR2 YFSETQ. V was clipped by 4 bases and J by 3 bases; unmatched bases: 3. CDR3 in amino acids: CASSPTSGRTDTQYF. CDR3 DNA: TGCGCCAGCAGCCCGACTAGCGGGAGAACAGATACGCAGTATTTT.

Here the CDR3 DNA reads TGCGCCAGCAGCTTGGTAGCTAGCGGCACAGATACGCAGTATTTT. It is translated as CASSLVASGTDTQYF. The chain uses TRBV5-1 and TRBJ2-3, with D perhaps TRBD2 (6 bases). The V gene's germline CDR1 is SGHRS and CDR2 YFSETQ. Between the trimmed V and J ends, which lost 0 bases and 1 base, there was a span of 9 bases. The CDR3 extends over 15 amino acids.